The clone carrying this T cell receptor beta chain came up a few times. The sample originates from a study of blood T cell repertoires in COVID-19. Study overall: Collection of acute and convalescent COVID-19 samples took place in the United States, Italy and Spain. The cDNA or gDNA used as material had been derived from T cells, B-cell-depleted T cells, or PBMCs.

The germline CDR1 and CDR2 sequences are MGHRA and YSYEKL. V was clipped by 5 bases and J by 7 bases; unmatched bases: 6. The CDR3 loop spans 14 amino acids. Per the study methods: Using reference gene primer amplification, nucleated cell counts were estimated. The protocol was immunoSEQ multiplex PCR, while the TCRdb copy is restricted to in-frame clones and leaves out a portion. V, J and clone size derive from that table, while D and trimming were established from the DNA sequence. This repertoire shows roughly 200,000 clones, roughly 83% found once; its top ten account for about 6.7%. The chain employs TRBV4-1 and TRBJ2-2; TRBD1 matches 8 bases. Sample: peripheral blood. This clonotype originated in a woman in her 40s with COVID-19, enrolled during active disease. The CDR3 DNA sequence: TGCGCCAGCAGCGAGGACAGGGTGGACGGGGAGCTGTTTTTT. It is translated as CASSEDRVDGELFF.